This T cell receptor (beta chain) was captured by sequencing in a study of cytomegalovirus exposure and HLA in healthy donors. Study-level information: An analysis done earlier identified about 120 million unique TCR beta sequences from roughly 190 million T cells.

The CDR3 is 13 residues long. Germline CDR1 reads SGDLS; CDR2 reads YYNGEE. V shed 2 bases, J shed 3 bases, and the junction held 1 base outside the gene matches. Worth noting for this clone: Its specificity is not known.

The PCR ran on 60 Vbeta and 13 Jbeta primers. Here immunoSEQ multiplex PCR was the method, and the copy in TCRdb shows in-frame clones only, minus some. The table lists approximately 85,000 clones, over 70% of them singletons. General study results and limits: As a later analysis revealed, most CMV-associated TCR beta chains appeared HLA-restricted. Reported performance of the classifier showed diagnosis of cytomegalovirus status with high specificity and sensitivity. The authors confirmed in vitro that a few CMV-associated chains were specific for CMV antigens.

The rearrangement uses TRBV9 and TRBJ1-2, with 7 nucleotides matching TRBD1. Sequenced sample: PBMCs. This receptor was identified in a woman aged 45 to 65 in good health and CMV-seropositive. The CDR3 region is CASSVGQYYGYTF. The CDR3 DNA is TGTGCCAGCAGCGTGGGACAGTACTATGGCTACACCTTC.